This entry describes one TCR beta chain. Germline V CDR1 and CDR2: SGHRS, YFSETQ. V lost 0 bases to trimming and J lost 6 bases; unmatched junction nucleotides: 0. This CDR3 contains 13 residues. The data derive from a study of blood T cell repertoires in COVID-19. The assay was immunoSEQ multiplex PCR, and TCRdb's table has in-frame clones only and misses some. This repertoire shows approximately 230,000 clones, 85% to 90% found once; its top ten account for under 2%. The rearrangement uses TRBV5-1 and TRBJ2-1, with TRBD1 matching over 7 bases. This TCR derives from a man aged 35-49 years who had recovered from COVID-19. The sample consisted of PBMCs or T cells enriched from blood (not recorded which). The CDR3 DNA follows: TGCGCCAGCAGCTTGGGGACAGGCAATGAGCAGTTCTTC. This sequence encodes CASSLGTGNEQFF.